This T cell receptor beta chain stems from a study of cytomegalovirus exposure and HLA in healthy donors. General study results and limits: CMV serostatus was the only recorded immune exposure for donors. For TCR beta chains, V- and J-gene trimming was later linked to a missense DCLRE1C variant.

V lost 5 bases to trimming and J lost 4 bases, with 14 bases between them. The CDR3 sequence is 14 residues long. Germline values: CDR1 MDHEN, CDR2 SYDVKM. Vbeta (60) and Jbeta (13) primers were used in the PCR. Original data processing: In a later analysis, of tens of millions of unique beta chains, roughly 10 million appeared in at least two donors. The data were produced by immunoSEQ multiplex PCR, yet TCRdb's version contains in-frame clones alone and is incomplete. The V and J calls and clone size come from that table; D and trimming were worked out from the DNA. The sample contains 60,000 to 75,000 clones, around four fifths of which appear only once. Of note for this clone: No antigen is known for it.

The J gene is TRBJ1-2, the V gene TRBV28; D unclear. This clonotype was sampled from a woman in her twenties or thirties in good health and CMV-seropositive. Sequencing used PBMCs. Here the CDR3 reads CASSPSGSLYGYTF. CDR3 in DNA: TGTGCCAGCAGTCCGAGCGGGAGCCTCTATGGCTACACCTTC.